This paragraph reports one T cell receptor (beta chain). The antigen it recognizes is unknown. No qualities accompany the bases; no much larger clone lies one base away. This sample is drawn from a study of PD-L1 blockade in urothelial cancer (dated by TCRdb to the late 2010s). For context, the study as a whole: Therapy was started around 2014 for all patients, and atezolizumab 1,200 mg was administered intravenously every 3 weeks. Twenty-five of 29 patients were identified as males with urothelial cancer of bladder origin, and a prior smoking history was reported by 18 of 29 patients. Patients had an ECOG performance status of 0 or 1 and had received between 0 and 3 prior chemotherapy regimens. Blood samples were analyzed at two time points: 3 weeks after treatment start (second dose) and 6 weeks after treatment start. Blood samples gave median yields of around 150,000 T cells and tens of thousands of unique TCRs, along with a median clonality of 0.080. Somatic, immune and clinical correlates of response to PD-L1 blockade with atezolizumab in urothelial cancer were the focus of an exploratory multi-omic analysis. Pretreatment tumor samples, along with matched peripheral blood serially collected before and after atezolizumab treatment, were subjected to TCR sequencing. Progression-free survival longer than 6 months counted as durable clinical benefit, and TCR features were additionally tested against both progression-free and overall survival. Whole exome sequencing and RNA sequencing of pretreatment tumors were performed alongside TCR sequencing in the same patients. Under ten patients achieved durable clinical benefit and 20 did not. Pretreatment blood TCR-seq was available for twenty-nine patients, at least one posttreatment blood collection was obtained for 25 or so patients, and tumor TCR-seq was available for 25 or so patients. The paper's findings and limits, for the study overall: A pretreatment peripheral blood TCR clonality below the median was linked to improved progression-free and overall survival. Because of the small sample size (n ≈ 28) and the many exploratory analyses performed, the results are intended to be regarded as hypothesis-generating. Greater expansion of tumor-associated TCR clones in peripheral blood 3 weeks after the start of treatment was observed in patients with durable benefit (n of about 22, p = 0.022).

Synthetic TCR analog templates were spiked into each PCR so that absolute template abundance could be estimated from read counts. TCRbeta CDR3 regions were amplified from genomic DNA with bias-controlled V and J gene primers using the immunoSEQ assay. Rearranged TCRbeta segments were sequenced at approximately 20X coverage. Per the original workflow: Sequencing errors were corrected by clustering, and CDR3s were annotated against IMGT so that V, D and J genes could be assigned. Only productive TCRbeta rearrangements were used in downstream analyses, excluding out-of-frame or stop-codon sequences. To compute clonality, Shannon entropy was normalized by the log of the number of unique productive sequences and then subtracted from one. Clones differing between time points or between blood and tumor were identified by Fisher's exact test with Benjamini-Hochberg correction at adjusted p below 0.01. TCRdb retrieved this table from immuneACCESS and kept in-frame rearrangements only. Not all clones are present; in checked studies, unresolved V genes account for under half, and no reason is known for the remainder. V and J calls and clone size come straight from that table; D and trimming were deduced from the DNA. For this sample there are 55,000 to 70,000 clones; about 86% appear just once. 2.5% to 3.5% of the sample is taken by the ten largest.

The cohort comprised roughly 30 patients with locally advanced or metastatic urothelial carcinoma treated at Memorial Sloan Kettering on a trial protocol. Peripheral blood mononuclear cells were collected pretreatment and during treatment, with between 1 and 8 total time points obtained per patient. The Qiagen DNeasy Blood extraction kit was used to purify genomic DNA from total PBMCs and from tumor samples. PBMCs were collected pretreatment and during treatment, and were isolated and stored as previously described. Its CDR3 holds 18 amino acids, cysteine through phenylalanine. This entry keeps only the CDR3 DNA: 54 bases, framed from base 1. As encoded in the germline V gene, CDR1 is SGHRS while CDR2 is YFSETQ. The germline V end is reduced by 3 bases and the J end by 4 bases; junction bases left unmatched: 16.

The sample consisted of PBMCs, taken around atezolizumab (anti-PD-L1) treatment. The chain links TRBV5-1 with TRBJ2-7; TRBD2 aligns with 10 central bases. This TCR was sampled from a man in his forties or fifties with urothelial cancer. The CDR3 reads as follows: CASSSLPRASGRGYEQYF. The nucleotides read TGCGCCAGCAGCTCCCTCCCCCGGGCTAGCGGGAGAGGATACGAGCAGTACTTC.